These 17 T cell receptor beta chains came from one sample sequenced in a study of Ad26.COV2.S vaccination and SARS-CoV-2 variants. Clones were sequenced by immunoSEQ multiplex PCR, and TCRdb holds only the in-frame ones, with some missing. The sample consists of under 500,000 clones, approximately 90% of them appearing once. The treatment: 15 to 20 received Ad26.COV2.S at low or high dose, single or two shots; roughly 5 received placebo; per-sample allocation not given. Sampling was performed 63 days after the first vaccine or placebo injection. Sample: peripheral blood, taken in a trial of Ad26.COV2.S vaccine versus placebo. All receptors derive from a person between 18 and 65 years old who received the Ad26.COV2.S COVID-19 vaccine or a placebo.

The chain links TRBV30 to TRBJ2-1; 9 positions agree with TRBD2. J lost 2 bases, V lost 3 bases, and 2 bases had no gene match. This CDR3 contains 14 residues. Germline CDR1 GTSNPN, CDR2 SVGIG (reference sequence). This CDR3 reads CAWRASGAYNEQFF. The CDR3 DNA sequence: TGTGCCTGGAGGGCTAGCGGGGCCTACAATGAGCAGTTCTTC.

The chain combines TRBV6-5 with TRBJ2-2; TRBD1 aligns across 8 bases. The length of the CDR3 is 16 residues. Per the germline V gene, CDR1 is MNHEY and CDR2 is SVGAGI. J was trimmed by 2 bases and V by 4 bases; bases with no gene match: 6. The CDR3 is CASSFLGQGNTGELFF. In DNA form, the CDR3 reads TGTGCCAGCAGTTTCTTAGGACAGGGAAACACCGGGGAGCTGTTTTTT.

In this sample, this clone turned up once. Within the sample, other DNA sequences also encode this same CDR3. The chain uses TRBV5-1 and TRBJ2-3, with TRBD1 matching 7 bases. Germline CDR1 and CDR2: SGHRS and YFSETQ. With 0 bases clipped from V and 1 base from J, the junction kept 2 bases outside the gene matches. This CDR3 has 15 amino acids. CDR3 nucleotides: TGCGCCAGCAGCTTGGTAGGACAGGGCACAGATACGCAGTATTTT. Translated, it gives CASSLVGQGTDTQYF.

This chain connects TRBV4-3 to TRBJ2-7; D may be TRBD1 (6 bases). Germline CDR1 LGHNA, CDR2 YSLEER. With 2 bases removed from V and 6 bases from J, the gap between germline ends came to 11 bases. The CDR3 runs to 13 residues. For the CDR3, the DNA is TGCGCCAGCAGCCAATCCCAAGGGGGCGAGCAGTACTTC. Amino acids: CASSQSQGGEQYF.

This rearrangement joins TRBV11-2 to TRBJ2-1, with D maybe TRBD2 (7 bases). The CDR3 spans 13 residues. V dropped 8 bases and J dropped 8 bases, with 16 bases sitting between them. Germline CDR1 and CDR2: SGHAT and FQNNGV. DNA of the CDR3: TGTGCCAGCGCTCGGGGGGCAGGCTATGAGCAGTTCTTC. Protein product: CASARGAGYEQFF.

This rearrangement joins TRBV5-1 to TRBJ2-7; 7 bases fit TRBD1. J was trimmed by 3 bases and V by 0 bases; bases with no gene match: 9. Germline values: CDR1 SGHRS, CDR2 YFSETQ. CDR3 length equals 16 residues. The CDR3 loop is CASSLALRQGDYEQYF. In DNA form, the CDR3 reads TGCGCCAGCAGCTTGGCCCTTAGGCAGGGGGACTACGAGCAGTACTTC.

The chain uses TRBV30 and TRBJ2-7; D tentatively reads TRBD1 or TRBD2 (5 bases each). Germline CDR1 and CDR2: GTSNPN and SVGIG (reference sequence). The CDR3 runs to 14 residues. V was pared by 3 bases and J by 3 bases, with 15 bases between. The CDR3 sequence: CAWRPPGAYYEQYF. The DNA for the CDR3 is TGTGCCTGGAGGCCTCCCGGGGCCTACTACGAGCAGTACTTC.

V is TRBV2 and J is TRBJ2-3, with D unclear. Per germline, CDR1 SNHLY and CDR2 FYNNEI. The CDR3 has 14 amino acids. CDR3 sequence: CAFWTISSTDTQYF. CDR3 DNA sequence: TGTGCTTTCTGGACCATTTCAAGCACAGATACGCAGTATTTT.

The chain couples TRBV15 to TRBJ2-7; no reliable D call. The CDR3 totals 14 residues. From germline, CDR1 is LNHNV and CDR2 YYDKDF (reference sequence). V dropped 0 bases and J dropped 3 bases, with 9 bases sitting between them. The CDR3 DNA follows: TGTGCCACCAGCAGAGACAAGGCTGGCTACGAGCAGTACTTC. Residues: CATSRDKAGYEQYF.

In DNA form, the CDR3 reads TGTGCCATCAGCCCTGACAGTAGCCCCAATCAGCCCCAGCATTTT. Its translation is CAISPDSSPNQPQHF. The V and J genes are TRBV10-3 and TRBJ1-5; TRBD1 might be the D (5 bases). Germline values: CDR1 ENHRY, CDR2 SYGVKD. The CDR3 totals 15 residues. With 6 bases removed from V and 3 bases from J, the gap between germline ends came to 15 bases.

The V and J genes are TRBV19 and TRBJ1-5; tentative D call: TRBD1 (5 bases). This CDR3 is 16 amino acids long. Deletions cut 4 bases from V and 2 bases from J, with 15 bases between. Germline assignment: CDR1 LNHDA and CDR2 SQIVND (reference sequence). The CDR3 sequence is CASSTGNLGGNQPQHF. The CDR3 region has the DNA TGTGCCAGTAGTACAGGGAACTTGGGTGGCAATCAGCCCCAGCATTTT.

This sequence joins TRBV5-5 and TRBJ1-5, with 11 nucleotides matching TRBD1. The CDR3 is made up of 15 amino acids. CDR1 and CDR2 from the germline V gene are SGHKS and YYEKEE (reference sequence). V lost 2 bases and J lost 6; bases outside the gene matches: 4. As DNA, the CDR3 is TGTGCCAGCAGCTTAGGACAGGGGGCAGGTCAGCCCCAGCATTTT. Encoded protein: CASSLGQGAGQPQHF.

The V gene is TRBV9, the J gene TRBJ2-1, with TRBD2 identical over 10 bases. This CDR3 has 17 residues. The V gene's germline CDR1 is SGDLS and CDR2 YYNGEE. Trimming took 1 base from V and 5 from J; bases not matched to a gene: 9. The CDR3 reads CASSVWPLAGDDNEQFF. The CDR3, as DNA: TGTGCCAGCAGCGTATGGCCTCTAGCGGGGGACGACAATGAGCAGTTCTTC.

DNA of the CDR3: TGTGCCAGCAGCTTAGTAGGAACGAACACCGGGGAGCTGTTTTTT. It encodes CASSLVGTNTGELFF. The chain carries TRBV11-2 and TRBJ2-2, with no clear D. The CDR3 spans 15 residues. Looked up from germline, CDR1 is SGHAT and CDR2 is FQNNGV. The V gene lost 1 base and the J gene lost 0 bases, with 6 bases spanning the gap.

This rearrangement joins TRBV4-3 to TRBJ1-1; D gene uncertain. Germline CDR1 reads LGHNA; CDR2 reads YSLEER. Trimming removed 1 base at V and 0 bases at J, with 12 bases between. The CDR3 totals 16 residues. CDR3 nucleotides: TGCGCCAGCAGCCAAGGGAGGGCGTCGGTGAACACTGAAGCTTTCTTT. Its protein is CASSQGRASVNTEAFF.

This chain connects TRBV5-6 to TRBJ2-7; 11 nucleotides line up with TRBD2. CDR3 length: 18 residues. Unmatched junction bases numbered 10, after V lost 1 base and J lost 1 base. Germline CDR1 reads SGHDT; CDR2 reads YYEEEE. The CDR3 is CASSLIRASGGFSYEQYF. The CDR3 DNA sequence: TGTGCCAGCAGCTTGATTAGGGCTAGCGGGGGGTTTTCCTACGAGCAGTACTTC.

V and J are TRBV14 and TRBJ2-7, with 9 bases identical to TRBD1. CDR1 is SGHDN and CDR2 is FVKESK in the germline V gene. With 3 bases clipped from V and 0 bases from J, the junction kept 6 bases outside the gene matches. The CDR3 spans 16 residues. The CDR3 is CASSHTRDRVSYEQYF. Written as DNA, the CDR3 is TGTGCCAGCAGCCACACCCGGGACAGGGTCTCCTACGAGCAGTACTTC.